The 2 T cell receptor beta chains listed next were all sequenced from one sample in a study of regulatory T cells in long-lasting Graves disease (dated by TCRdb to 2020 to 2023). Taken with the paper, the label for time point translates to: newly diagnosed GD, antithyroid drugs for less than 3 months. RNA was extracted from PBMCs in TRIzol for both TCR sequencing and RNA sequencing. Library preparation employed multiplex PCR. Sequencing was carried out with an Illumina HiSeq 4000. iRepertoire HTBI primers and Arm-PCR amplification of CDR3 regions were used to construct TCR beta libraries. TCRdb redid the processing of the public reads, applying fastp at Q25 and MiXCR, and retained in-frame beta chains. Rows are combined by CDR3 protein, so each entry shows the most common genes and DNA. For this sample there are about 530,000 distinct CDR3 sequences; about 16% appear just once. 25% of the sample is held by the ten biggest clonotypes.

These same records also appear under a second study, on T cells in Graves' hyperthyroidism and ophthalmopathy.

The sample was peripheral blood mononuclear cells (PBMCs), taken at new diagnosis, from a patient treated with antithyroid drugs. These receptor sequences come from a woman aged 40-65 years with Graves disease. Donor details come from another sample of the same person, matched by shared clones.

In its sample, this clonotype was seen many times. The V call is TRBV2, the J call TRBJ2-6; D possibly corresponds to TRBD1 (6 bases). CDR1 and CDR2 (germline): SNHLY, FYNNEI. CDR3 length: 16 residues. V lost 11 bases and J lost 3, with 20 bases in between. CDR3 coding DNA: TGTGCCGGATTCCGACAGGATCGACTTGGGGCCAACGTCCTGACTTTC. The encoded protein is CAGFRQDRLGANVLTF.

The chain's CDR3 is CASSLNSPRLSGELFF. In DNA, the CDR3 is TGTGCCAGCAGCTTAAACTCCCCCCGTCTTTCCGGGGAGCTGTTTTTT. The chain is built from TRBV7-3 and TRBJ2-2; D is unresolved. V was shortened by 1 base and J by 6 bases, with 15 bases between the two germline ends. This CDR3 has 16 amino acids. CDR1 and CDR2 from the germline V gene are SGHTA and FQGTGA.